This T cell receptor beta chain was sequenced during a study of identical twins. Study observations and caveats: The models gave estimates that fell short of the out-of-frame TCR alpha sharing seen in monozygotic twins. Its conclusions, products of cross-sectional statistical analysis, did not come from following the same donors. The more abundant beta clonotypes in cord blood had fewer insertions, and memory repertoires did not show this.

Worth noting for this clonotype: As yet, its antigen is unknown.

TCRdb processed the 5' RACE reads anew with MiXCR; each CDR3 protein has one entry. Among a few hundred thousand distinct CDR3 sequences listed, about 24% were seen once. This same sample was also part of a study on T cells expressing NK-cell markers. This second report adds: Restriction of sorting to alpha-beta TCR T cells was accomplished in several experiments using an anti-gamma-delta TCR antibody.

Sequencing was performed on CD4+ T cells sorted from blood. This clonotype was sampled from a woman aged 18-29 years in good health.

The CDR3 bases are TGCGCCAGCAGCCATTCGACAGTAAAGGTCGGGGAGCTGTTTTTT. It encodes CASSHSTVKVGELFF. The V call is TRBV5-1, the J call TRBJ2-2; the D gene is possibly TRBD1 (5 bases). The germline gives CDR1 SGHRS, CDR2 YFSETQ. The length of the CDR3 is 15 residues. The germline V and J ends were trimmed by 4 bases and 7 bases, with 17 bases remaining between them.